Sequencing of this TCR beta chain was carried out in a study of tumor-infiltrating lymphocytes in primary liver carcinoma. In regard to this clonotype: The antigen is undetermined. The junction departs from the called germline gene at one end, perhaps through a read error.

Study-wide points: When set against blood, tumors had a significantly higher top-250-clone fraction (p = 0.039).

Total RNA and DNA came together from about 21-30 mg of bulk tissue without cell sorting. This CDR3 is built from 15 residues. The germline V gene encodes CDR1 SQVTM and CDR2 ANQGSEA. A primer matching the constant region was used to make TCR beta cDNA from 500 to 650 ng of total RNA. Employing slightly modified ARM-PCR, three nested multiplex PCR rounds were run, and these gave rise to the TCR beta libraries. TRBV1-TRBV30 forward primers paired with a C-beta reverse primer drove the first two PCR rounds, about 11 cycles each. TCRdb ran MiXCR on the multiplex PCR reads and lists one entry per CDR3 protein. Counted here are just under 45,000 distinct CDR3 sequences, around 70% occurring once; the ten biggest clones make up about 19%.

Sequencing was done on a sample of liver tumor tissue from sampling region 2. Specified subset: tumor region T2, inferior pole. This sequence originates from a man in his forties or fifties with primary liver carcinoma and hepatitis B virus infection. The rearrangement links TRBV29-1 to TRBJ2-1; TRBD2 matches at 15 bases. The CDR3 DNA follows: TGCGGCGTCGGACTAGCGGGAGGGTTCTACAATGAGCAGATCTTC. The encoded protein is CGVGLAGGFYNEQIF.